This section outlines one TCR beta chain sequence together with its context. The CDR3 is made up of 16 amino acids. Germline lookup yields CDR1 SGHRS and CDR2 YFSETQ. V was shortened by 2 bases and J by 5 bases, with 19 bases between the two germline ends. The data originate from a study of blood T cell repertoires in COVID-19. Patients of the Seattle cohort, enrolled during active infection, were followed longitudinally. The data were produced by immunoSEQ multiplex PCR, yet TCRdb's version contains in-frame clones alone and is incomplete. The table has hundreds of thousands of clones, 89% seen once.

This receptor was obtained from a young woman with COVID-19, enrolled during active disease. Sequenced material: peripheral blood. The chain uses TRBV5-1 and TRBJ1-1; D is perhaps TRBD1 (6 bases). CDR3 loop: CASSLGPQGSGTEAFF. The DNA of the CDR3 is TGCGCCAGCAGCTTAGGACCTCAGGGGTCGGGGACTGAAGCTTTCTTT.